This section outlines one T cell receptor (beta chain) sequence together with its context. This CDR3 comprises 13 residues. V was pared by 6 bases and J by 6 bases, with 5 bases of the junction left unmatched. In germline, CDR1 is SGHTA, CDR2 FQGNSA. These data come from a study of blood T cell repertoires in COVID-19. As for the study in general: Samples representing acute and convalescent COVID-19 were sourced from the United States, Italy and Spain. Sample material is recorded as cDNA or gDNA derived from T cells, B-cell-depleted T cells, or PBMCs.

In Seattle, patients joined the study during active infection and were tracked longitudinally. As handled by the study authors: Amplifying reference gene primers gave estimates of nucleated cell counts. The data were produced by immunoSEQ multiplex PCR, yet TCRdb's version contains in-frame clones alone and is incomplete. That table gives V, J and clone size, and the DNA gave D and trimming. The repertoire holds roughly 380,000 clones, with about 88% as singletons. This chain joins TRBV7-2 and TRBJ1-2; 9 bases fit TRBD1. What was sequenced was peripheral blood. The sequence came from a woman between 35 and 50 years old with COVID-19, enrolled during active disease. CDR3 in amino acids: CASRFTGGDGYTF. CDR3 nucleotide sequence: TGTGCCAGCAGATTCACAGGGGGCGATGGCTACACCTTC.